This entry describes one T cell receptor beta chain. The antigen it binds to is not known. The record has no base qualities; no much larger clone is one base away. This entry comes from a study of PD-L1 blockade in urothelial cancer (dated by TCRdb to about 2017). In the study overall: Every patient began therapy in about 2014 and was given atezolizumab 1,200 mg intravenously every 3 weeks. About 85% of the 29 patients were males with bladder-origin urothelial cancer, and about 65% of the roughly 30 reported a prior smoking history. An ECOG performance status of 0 or 1 was recorded for the patients, and 0 to 3 prior chemotherapy regimens had been received by the patients. Blood samples were analyzed at two time points: 3 weeks after treatment start (second dose) and 6 weeks after treatment start. Blood samples gave a median of approximately 150,000 T cells and 80,000 to 95,000 unique TCRs, with a median clonality of around 0.074. An exploratory multi-omic analysis was conducted of the somatic, immune and clinical correlates of response to PD-L1 blockade with atezolizumab in urothelial cancer. TCR sequencing covered pretreatment tumor samples and matched, serially collected peripheral blood taken before and after atezolizumab treatment. Durable clinical benefit meant progression-free survival longer than 6 months, and TCR features were also tested against progression-free and overall survival. Whole exome sequencing and RNA sequencing of pretreatment tumors were performed alongside TCR sequencing in the same patients. Durable clinical benefit was achieved by nine patients and was not achieved by 20 patients. Pretreatment blood TCR-seq was available for nearly 30 patients, at least one posttreatment blood collection was obtained for about 24 patients, and tumor TCR-seq was available for about 24 patients.

The paper's findings and limits, for the study overall: A pretreatment peripheral blood TCR clonality below the median was linked to improved progression-free and overall survival. Among patients with durable benefit, tumor-associated TCR clones showed greater expansion in peripheral blood 3 weeks after treatment started (n ≈ 22, p = 0.022). Because of the small sample size (n ≈ 30) and the many exploratory analyses performed, the results are intended to be regarded as hypothesis-generating.

The time point label corresponds to: peripheral blood 6 weeks after treatment start. A cohort of 25 to 30 patients with locally advanced or metastatic urothelial carcinoma, treated at Memorial Sloan Kettering on a trial protocol, was included. Peripheral blood mononuclear cells were collected from each patient pretreatment and during treatment, giving between 1 and 8 total time points per patient. The Qiagen DNeasy Blood extraction kit was used to purify genomic DNA from total PBMCs and from tumor samples. PBMCs were collected pretreatment and during treatment, and were isolated and stored as previously described. The CDR3 runs 15 residues from the cysteine to the phenylalanine. The CDR3 DNA has 45 bases and is translated from base 1. V loses 4 bases at its end and J loses 2 bases; junction bases beyond the gene matches: 4. Reading the germline V gene (reference sequence) gives CDR1 MNHEY and CDR2 SMNVEV.

To estimate absolute template abundance from read counts, synthetic TCR analog templates were spiked into each PCR. The immunoSEQ assay was used to amplify TCRbeta CDR3 regions from genomic DNA with bias-controlled V and J gene primers. Sequencing of rearranged TCRbeta segments was performed at approximately 20X coverage. From the authors' description of their analysis: Clustering was used to correct sequencing errors, and CDR3s were annotated against IMGT to assign V, D and J genes. Downstream analyses used only productive TCRbeta rearrangements and left out out-of-frame or stop-codon sequences. Clonality was calculated as one minus the Shannon entropy normalized by the log of the number of unique productive sequences. Fisher's exact test with Benjamini-Hochberg correction, at a threshold of adjusted p below 0.01, was used to find clones that differed between time points or between blood and tumor. As stored in TCRdb, this immuneACCESS dataset retains in-frame rearrangements with V and J assigned. A fraction of the clones does not appear; measured against another copy, unresolved V genes explain less than half of the discrepancy, and the remainder lacks a known reason. V and J calls and clone size follow that table, whereas D and trimming were derived from the DNA. A total of about 110,000 clones appear in this sample, 75% to 95% of them only once. The ten largest account for under 5% of the sample.

The sequence was obtained from a man aged 60 to 69 with urothelial cancer. Source: PBMCs, taken around atezolizumab (anti-PD-L1) treatment. The chain was built from TRBV27 and TRBJ2-1; 8 middle bases align to TRBD2. The nucleotides are TGTGCCAGCAGTTACAGGACTAGCACCTACAATGAGCAGTTCTTC. Its amino acids are CASSYRTSTYNEQFF.